Listed below are T cell receptor beta chains from one sample, sequenced in a study of CD8+ T cells in alopecia areata. TCRdb's table, derived via immunoSEQ multiplex PCR, lists solely in-frame clones and lacks some. The data show some 150,000 clones, with approximately 56% seen just once and about 40% held by the top ten. Sequencing was performed on CD8+ T cells sorted from blood. These TCRs come from a human donor in good health. Both conserved end residues are part of each CDR3. Each record gives: D gene, J gene, clone size, V gene, CDR3 protein, CDR3 DNA. A D gene is named only where the DNA matches it firmly. A clone size is listed for some rows: how often the clone was seen (once, few, many), or a class if it is expanded.

>TRBD2|TRBJ2-1|-|TRBV7-3
CASSPGGGGSVNNEQFF
TGTGCCAGCAGCCCCGGGGGGGGCGGGAGCGTAAACAATGAGCAGTTCTTC
>-|TRBJ2-1|few|TRBV29-1
CSVEGKVGSSFSYNEQFF
TGCAGCGTTGAAGGGAAGGTCGGGAGTTCTTTTTCCTACAATGAGCAGTTCTTC
>TRBD1|TRBJ2-7|few|TRBV4-1
CASSHLRGHEQYF
TGCGCCAGCAGCCACCTCAGGGGGCACGAGCAGTACTTC
>-|TRBJ2-7|-|TRBV18
CASSREGYEQYF
TGTGCCAGCTCACGCGAGGGATACGAGCAGTACTTC
>TRBD2|TRBJ2-7|-|TRBV27
CASSILGLAPYYEQYF
TGTGCCAGCAGTATCCTCGGACTAGCCCCATACTACGAGCAGTACTTC
>-|TRBJ1-1|-|TRBV4-1
CASSQEAEAFF
TGCGCCAGCAGCCAAGAGGCAGAAGCTTTCTTT
>TRBD1|TRBJ2-1|few|TRBV5-1
CASREDRGYNEQFF
TGCGCCAGCAGGGAGGACAGGGGCTACAATGAGCAGTTCTTC
>-|TRBJ2-1|few|TRBV29-1
CSVEDGSRAYNEQFF
TGCAGCGTTGAAGACGGGAGTAGGGCCTACAATGAGCAGTTCTTC
>TRBD2|TRBJ2-3|-|TRBV6-5
CASSFSGGQIDTQYF
TGTGCCAGCAGTTTTAGCGGGGGACAGATCGATACGCAGTATTTT
>TRBD2|TRBJ2-7|-|TRBV7-2
CASSPFGREVIYEQYF
TGTGCCAGCAGCCCGTTTGGGCGGGAGGTAATCTACGAGCAGTACTTC
>-|TRBJ2-7|-|TRBV29-1
CSARTDYYEQYF
TGCAGCGCGAGAACAGACTACTACGAGCAGTACTTC
>-|TRBJ1-2|-|TRBV30
CAWKKLSGYTF
TGTGCCTGGAAAAAGCTATCTGGCTACACCTTC
>-|TRBJ2-3|-|TRBV30
CAWATVRTDTQYF
TGTGCCTGGGCGACAGTTCGGACAGATACGCAGTATTTT
>-|TRBJ2-7|once|TRBV30
CAWSQGGYNEQYF
TGTGCCTGGAGTCAGGGAGGATACAACGAGCAGTACTTC
>TRBD2|TRBJ2-7|few|TRBV19
CASSIGAGTSYEQYF
TGTGCCAGTAGTATAGGAGCGGGGACCTCCTACGAGCAGTACTTC
>-|TRBJ1-2|-|TRBV13
CASSPGRSYGYTF
TGTGCCAGCAGCCCGGGACGGAGCTATGGCTACACCTTC
>-|TRBJ2-3|-|TRBV9
CASSASTDTQYF
TGTGCCAGCAGCGCCTCCACAGATACGCAGTATTTT
>-|TRBJ1-2|-|TRBV6-6
CASSYSTGDYGYTF
TGTGCCAGCAGTTACTCCACAGGAGACTATGGCTACACCTTC
>-|TRBJ1-1|-|TRBV9
CASSVGRGPEAFF
TGTGCCAGCAGCGTAGGGAGGGGCCCTGAAGCTTTCTTT
>TRBD2|TRBJ2-7|-|TRBV4-1
CASSQDQRGSYEQYF
TGCGCCAGCAGCCAAGATCAGCGGGGCTCCTACGAGCAGTACTTC
>-|TRBJ2-1|-|TRBV6-5
CASSYSRQYNEQFF
TGTGCCAGCAGTTACTCCAGGCAATACAATGAGCAGTTCTTC
>-|TRBJ2-7|-|TRBV5-6
CASSLGVLGAREQYF
TGTGCCAGCAGCTTAGGGGTTCTGGGGGCCCGCGAGCAGTACTTC
>-|TRBJ2-1|once|TRBV2
CASSISGETRPYNEQFF
TGTGCCAGCAGTATTTCGGGTGAGACTAGGCCTTACAATGAGCAGTTCTTC
>-|TRBJ2-1|-|TRBV9
CASSPTGTKENEQFF
TGTGCCAGCAGCCCTACAGGGACGAAAGAAAATGAGCAGTTCTTC
>-|TRBJ1-1|-|TRBV7-9
CASSPAATEAFF
TGTGCCAGCAGCCCGGCCGCTACTGAAGCTTTCTTT
>-|TRBJ1-1|-|TRBV30
CAWTRQPNTEAFF
TGTGCCTGGACCCGACAGCCGAACACTGAAGCTTTCTTT
>TRBD1|TRBJ2-2|-|TRBV29-1
CSAVDRALTGELFF
TGCAGCGCAGTAGACAGGGCACTCACCGGGGAGCTGTTTTTT
>-|TRBJ2-1|-|TRBV5-6
CASSLAAEQFF
TGTGCCAGCAGCTTGGCGGCCGAGCAGTTCTTC
>-|TRBJ2-7|-|TRBV6-5
CASSPEVGGRYEQYF
TGTGCCAGCAGTCCCGAGGTAGGGGGACGCTACGAGCAGTACTTC
>-|TRBJ2-3|few|TRBV4-1
CASRQGWNTDTQYF
TGCGCCAGCAGACAGGGATGGAACACAGATACGCAGTATTTT
>-|TRBJ1-4|-|TRBV30
CAWSVQDYEKLFF
TGTGCCTGGAGTGTACAGGATTATGAAAAACTGTTTTTT
>TRBD2|TRBJ2-1|once|TRBV30
CAWSVSSGRDEQFF
TGTGCCTGGAGTGTTTCTAGCGGGAGGGATGAGCAGTTCTTC
>-|TRBJ2-7|-|TRBV4-1
CASSPGVGAWQYF
TGCGCCAGCAGCCCAGGGGTGGGTGCGTGGCAGTACTTC
>-|TRBJ2-4|-|TRBV5-1
CASSLAPPAEGDIQYF
TGCGCCAGCAGCTTGGCCCCCCCCGCCGAAGGGGACATTCAGTACTTC
>-|TRBJ2-7|once|TRBV27
CASSLSRASPYEQYF
TGTGCCAGCAGTTTATCCCGGGCCTCCCCCTACGAGCAGTACTTC
>-|TRBJ1-1|few|TRBV6-6
CASSSQEPNTEAFF
TGTGCCAGCAGTTCACAGGAACCGAACACTGAAGCTTTCTTT
>-|TRBJ2-7|few|TRBV11-1
CASSPGGFNEQYF
TGTGCCAGCAGTCCCGGGGGTTTCAACGAGCAGTACTTC
>TRBD2|TRBJ2-7|-|TRBV29-1
CSVRLADSYEQYF
TGCAGCGTCCGACTAGCGGATTCCTACGAGCAGTACTTC
>-|TRBJ1-1|few|TRBV11-2
CASSLANTEAFF
TGTGCCAGCAGCTTGGCGAACACTGAAGCTTTCTTT
>TRBD1|TRBJ1-2|-|TRBV29-1
CSATGTGDYGYTF
TGCAGCGCCACCGGGACAGGGGACTATGGCTACACCTTC